Ten or more counts support the clone carrying this T cell receptor beta chain. What it binds is not known. The CDR3 is 16 amino acids. Deletions cut 3 bases from V and 1 base from J, with 15 bases between. CDR1 and CDR2 (germline): SGHRS, YFSETQ. Unique-molecular-identifier-tagged TCR beta cDNA libraries were used. The yield from roughly 1 to 10 million T cells was approximately 500,000 cDNA molecules in total. Each CDR3 protein is one row after TCRdb ran MiXCR on the PCR reads. The sample yields under 200,000 distinct CDR3 sequences, about 30% seen once. This record comes from a study of post-analysis software for immune sequencing data. Study-level information: The courses of disease that were included comprised relapsing-remitting, secondary progressive and progressive-relapsing multiple sclerosis.

The study, taken as a whole, reports: With F measure, samples from one preparation batch clustered together strongly. Roughly 5 TRBV segments, TRBV5-6, TRBV5-1 and TRBV20-1 among them, were found more frequent in patients than controls. Controls showed significantly higher normalized Chao1 diversity than did multiple sclerosis patients.

The clonotype was recovered from a girl aged 2 to 17 with multiple sclerosis. The sequenced sample was blood. The chain carries TRBV5-1 and TRBJ2-3; D is ambiguous. This CDR3 is CASSSRVGRRTDTQYF. The CDR3 DNA sequence: TGCGCCAGCAGCTCTCGGGTGGGTAGACGCACAGATACGCAGTATTTT.